A single sample is the source of the 8 T cell receptor beta chains below, sequenced in a study of cytomegalovirus exposure and HLA in healthy donors. The PCR made use of 60 Vbeta and 13 Jbeta primers. This table comes from immunoSEQ multiplex PCR, and its TCRdb copy is limited to in-frame clones, with some not included. Altogether roughly 150,000 clones are present, approximately 78% being singletons, with the ten largest covering approximately 2%. The sequenced material came from PBMCs. These TCRs come from a woman under 30 in good health and CMV-seronegative.

The chain joins TRBV28 to TRBJ1-4; 8 bases agree with TRBD1. Looked up from germline, CDR1 is MDHEN and CDR2 is SYDVKM. There are 17 residues in the CDR3. V trimming: 4 bases; J trimming: 3 bases; junction bases outside the gene matches: 10. The CDR3 region is CASSSGTGVRANEKLFF. Written as DNA, the CDR3 is TGTGCCAGCAGTTCCGGGACAGGCGTACGGGCTAATGAAAAACTGTTTTTT.

V usage is TRBV30 and J usage is TRBJ1-5; 7 bases agree with TRBD1. V dropped 2 bases and J dropped 3; count of bases not matched to a gene: 7. Per the germline V gene, CDR1 is GTSNPN and CDR2 is SVGIG (reference sequence). There are 15 residues in the CDR3. CDR3 sequence reads: CAWSTGTAYNQPQHF. The CDR3 nucleotides read TGTGCCTGGAGTACCGGGACAGCTTACAATCAGCCCCAGCATTTT.

This chain links TRBV5-1 with TRBJ2-1, with 9 bases fitting TRBD1. The V segment lost 5 bases and the J segment 10 bases; nucleotides outside the gene matches: 13. The CDR3 has 15 amino acids. The germline gives CDR1 SGHRS, CDR2 YFSETQ. Written as DNA, the CDR3 is TGCGCCAGCAGTCCGGGACAGGGTAATTTCAAGGAGCAGTTCTTC. Residues: CASSPGQGNFKEQFF.

CDR3 sequence: CASSLADKGIAYEQYF. In nucleotides, the CDR3 is TGCGCCAGCAGCTTGGCGGACAAGGGGATAGCCTACGAGCAGTACTTC. The chain employs TRBV5-1 and TRBJ2-7, with D perhaps TRBD1 (5 bases). Germline values: CDR1 SGHRS, CDR2 YFSETQ. V shed 0 bases and J shed 2 bases, with 15 bases lying between them. The CDR3 runs 16 residues.

The V call is TRBV4-1, the J call TRBJ2-1; a possible D gene is TRBD2 (6 bases). The CDR3 contains 16 residues. The V and J ends lost 1 base and 2 bases respectively, with 12 bases between them. Germline CDR1 is MGHRA and CDR2 is YSYEKL. CDR3 nucleotides: TGCGCCAGCAGCCAAGTGTCCGGGAGAACCTACAATGAGCAGTTCTTC. Its translation is CASSQVSGRTYNEQFF.

This sequence joins TRBV2 and TRBJ2-1, with 9 nucleotides matching TRBD1. CDR1 is SNHLY and CDR2 is FYNNEI in the germline V gene. The CDR3 has 13 amino acids. V was pared by 9 bases and J by 7 bases, with 7 bases of the junction left unmatched. The CDR3 DNA reads as TGTGCCAGTTTTGGACAGGGGCGGAATGAGCAGTTCTTC. Translated: CASFGQGRNEQFF.

In this sample, this clone turned up a few times. The chain has TRBV2 and TRBJ1-6; a possible D gene is TRBD1 (5 bases). The CDR3 contains 14 residues. CDR1 and CDR2 from the germline V gene are SNHLY and FYNNEI. Trimming removed 6 bases at V and 3 bases at J, with 9 bases between. The CDR3 reads CASSGQGYNSPLHF. The CDR3 DNA is TGTGCCAGCAGCGGGCAGGGCTATAATTCACCCCTCCACTTT.

The genes are TRBV7-3 and TRBJ2-1, with 8 bases that match TRBD2. V was clipped by 2 bases and J by 10 bases; unmatched bases: 10. Germline V gene lookup returns CDR1 SGHTA and CDR2 FQGTGA. The CDR3 is made up of 15 amino acids. CDR3 bases: TGTGCCAGCAGCTTAGGGAGCGGGAGCCCCAGGGAGCAGTTCTTC. The encoded protein is CASSLGSGSPREQFF.